This T cell receptor (beta chain) was retrieved from a study of blood T cell repertoires in COVID-19 (dated by TCRdb to 2020 to 2021). Turning to the overall study: Samples from collaborators originated in the United States, Italy and Spain and spanned both the acute and convalescent phases of COVID-19. The samples were drawn from the first 160 participants of the ongoing ImmuneRACE study and from some 1,300 subjects provided by 6 global collaborators. Subjects who had been exposed to COVID-19, were actively infected with it, or had recovered from it provided the deeply sampled blood TCRbeta repertoires that made up the dataset. The repertoires were released in a freely available public database intended as a resource for research on the immune response to SARS-CoV-2. Sample metadata almost always included a de-identified subject ID, COVID-19 status, age in years and sex. Where HLA class I and class II types were available, the types were taken from metadata supplied by the sample provider, not from assay-based typing. The prospective study material was composed of cDNA or gDNA derived from T cells, B-cell-depleted T cells, or PBMCs.

The immunoSEQ Assay, a bias-controlled multiplex PCR, was used to amplify TCRbeta CDR3 regions from genomic DNA. The authors' analysis ran thus. Nucleated cell counts per sample were estimated from amplification of reference gene primers within the assay. Sequence reads were collapsed and filtered to measure the absolute abundance of every unique TCRbeta CDR3 rearrangement. For each sample, productive Simpson clonality was calculated by taking the square root of Simpson's diversity index across productive rearrangements. Entries here come from immuneACCESS through TCRdb and include only in-frame sequences with V and J called. Some clones fail to appear in such tables; in the studies checked, an unresolved V gene covers under half of the shortfall, and the cause of the remainder is unknown. From that table come the V and J calls and clone size; the DNA was used to work out D and trimming. The sample records some 250,000 clones, 70% to 90% of which are singletons. The ten largest account for around 15% of the sample.

The CDR3 measures 13 amino acids from cysteine to phenylalanine. Kept here is only the CDR3 DNA, which spans 39 bases and is read in frame from base 1. Looking up the germline V gene yields CDR1 SGHTA and CDR2 FQGTGA. V loses 5 bases of germline sequence and J loses 1 base, and the interval between the two ends is 8 bases. In the prospective study, participants were about 18 to 95 years old, resided in 24 geographic areas of the United States, and were enrolled through a virtual design. In the prospective study, cohorts were assigned on the basis of participant-reported clinical history obtained from a screening survey and a study questionnaire. Recovered participants in ImmuneRACE Cohort 3 were defined as having two consecutive negative NP/OP PCR tests, clearance from a healthcare professional, or resolution of symptoms. Mobile phlebotomists in the prospective study collected whole blood, serum and a nasopharyngeal or oropharyngeal swab from every participant. Additional blood draws and questionnaires over an approximately two-month period could optionally be provided by prospective study participants. Blood samples from the prospective study were shipped frozen or at room temperature prior to DNA extraction.

There are a few counts of this clone. Its antigen remains undetermined. No much larger clone exists at a distance of one base, and base qualities are not known. Beyond this particular receptor, the publication reports: How much clinical and demographic metadata was included differed by source and by participant, and the metadata was provided uncurated.

What was sequenced was PBMCs or T cells enriched from blood (not recorded which). The chain was built from TRBV7-3 and TRBJ1-1, with the identity of the D gene unclear. The clonotype comes from a man aged 18 to 29 who had recovered from COVID-19. The DNA reads as follows: TGTGCCAGCAGCGATGGGCAGAACACTGAAGCTTTCTTT. Its protein reads: CASSDGQNTEAFF.